These 26 T cell receptor beta chains came from one sample sequenced in a study of a mutant IDH1 vaccine in newly diagnosed glioma. The time point was: week 23, last vaccination. Topical imiquimod accompanied each vaccine dose, which consisted of 300 ug of mutant IDH1 20-mer peptide. Measured with immunoSEQ multiplex PCR; TCRdb has only the in-frame clones, and not every one. The sample has about 60,000 clones; 84% are singletons. Their antigen targets remain unknown. Here the sequenced sample was PBMCs, taken from a glioma patient whose treatment included an IDH1 peptide vaccine. These receptors all come from a man aged 18 to 35 with glioma.

CDR3 loop: CAWSGGLWGAAGNTIYF. The CDR3, as DNA: TGTGCCTGGAGCGGAGGCTTATGGGGAGCGGCAGGAAACACCATATATTTT. The gene calls are TRBV30 and TRBJ1-3; D is unclear. The CDR3 has 17 residues. Germline V gives CDR1 GTSNPN, CDR2 SVGIG (reference sequence). V was trimmed by 3 bases and J by 4 bases, leaving 22 bases between them.

The chain uses TRBV2 and TRBJ2-5; maybe TRBD1 (6 bases). Germline V CDR1 and CDR2: SNHLY, FYNNEI. The CDR3 totals 14 residues. V lost 4 bases to trimming and J lost 3 bases, with 12 bases between them. CDR3 protein: CASSVMGAKETQYF. In DNA form, the CDR3 reads TGTGCCAGCAGTGTCATGGGGGCCAAAGAGACCCAGTACTTC.

V usage is TRBV7-6 and J usage is TRBJ1-5; 10 positions agree with TRBD1. This CDR3 is built from 14 residues. V shed 5 bases and J 4 bases; nucleotides not matched to a gene: 2. The germline CDR1 and CDR2 sequences are SGHVS and FNYEAQ. The DNA of the CDR3 is TGTGCCAGCAGCCCGGACAGGGGGAATCAGCCCCAGCATTTT. The encoded protein is CASSPDRGNQPQHF.

This rearrangement joins TRBV7-9 to TRBJ2-2; D is unresolved. V was clipped by 1 base and J by 9 bases, with 9 bases between them. Per the germline V gene, CDR1 is SEHNR and CDR2 is FQNEAQ (reference sequence). The CDR3 has 13 amino acids. The CDR3 is CASSLDGFRELFF. The CDR3 DNA follows: TGTGCCAGCAGCTTAGATGGGTTTCGGGAGCTGTTTTTT.

The gene calls are TRBV2 and TRBJ1-5; the D is unclear. Germline V lookup: CDR1 SNHLY, CDR2 FYNNEI. CDR3 length: 14 residues. Trimming stripped 8 bases from V and 4 bases from J, with 15 bases between. The CDR3 sequence is CASGPKRDNQPQHF. CDR3 nucleotides: TGTGCCAGCGGTCCTAAGAGGGATAATCAGCCCCAGCATTTT. Based on the CDR3 plus reference TRBV2 and TRBJ1-5, the full variable domain is EPEVTQTPSHQVTQMGQEVILRCVPISNHLYFYWYRQILGQKVEFLVSFYNNEISEKSEIFDDQFSVERPDGSNFTLKIRSTKLEDSAMYFCASGPKRDNQPQHFGDGTRLSIL.

This rearrangement joins TRBV19 to TRBJ2-5; possible D gene TRBD1, 5 bases. V dropped 2 bases and J dropped 2 bases, with 9 bases sitting between them. This CDR3 contains 14 residues. Germline-derived CDR1 and CDR2 are LNHDA and SQIVND (reference sequence). CDR3 residues: CASSIQGLQETQYF. The CDR3 nucleotides are TGTGCCAGTAGTATACAGGGTCTACAAGAGACCCAGTACTTC. The full variable domain, its missing parts supplied by reference TRBV19 and TRBJ2-5, is DGGITQSPKYLFRKEGQNVTLSCEQNLNHDAMYWYRQDPGQGLRLIYYSQIVNDFQKGDIAEGYSVSREKKESFPLTVTSAQKNPTAFYLCASSIQGLQETQYFGPGTRLLVL.

J is TRBJ1-3 and V is TRBV6-4; D unclear. The germline V gene has CDR1 MRHNA and CDR2 SNTAGT. CDR3 length: 16 amino acids. V was trimmed by 3 bases and J by 0 bases, leaving 12 bases between them. The CDR3 region has the DNA TGTGCCAGCAGTGATCGGGAGAGCCTCTCTGGAAACACCATATATTTT. Protein sequence: CASSDRESLSGNTIYF.

The rearrangement links TRBV10-3 to TRBJ1-2; 8 bases are a match to TRBD1. CDR1 and CDR2 from the germline V gene are ENHRY and SYGVKD. The V gene end was trimmed by 0 bases and the J gene end by 7 bases; junction bases not matched to a gene: 4. The CDR3 covers 14 residues. The CDR3 spells CAISESTGAGGYTF. The DNA for the CDR3 is TGTGCCATCAGTGAGTCGACAGGGGCGGGTGGCTACACCTTC.

This clone was detected once. The CDR3, as DNA: TGCGCCAGCAGCCCCGCAAACAAACCCGGGGCCAACGTCCTGACTTTC. Amino acid sequence: CASSPANKPGANVLTF. The chain links TRBV5-1 to TRBJ2-6; no reliable D call. The CDR3 contains 16 residues. CDR1 and CDR2 from the germline V gene are SGHRS and YFSETQ. Trimming took 4 bases from V and 4 from J, leaving 15 bases between them.

The CDR3 here is CASSRDPEGTEAFF. DNA for the CDR3: TGCGCCAGCAGCCGGGACCCTGAGGGAACTGAAGCTTTCTTT. The V and J genes are TRBV5-1 and TRBJ1-1, with D perhaps TRBD1 (5 bases). The germline CDR1 and CDR2 sequences are SGHRS and YFSETQ. The CDR3 spans 14 residues. The V end lost 4 bases, the J end lost 5 bases, and 15 bases lay between the germline ends.

The chain employs TRBV11-2 and TRBJ1-1; the D is unclear. The CDR3 consists of 15 residues. V lost 1 base to trimming and J lost 2 bases, with 11 bases between them. Germline V gives CDR1 SGHAT, CDR2 FQNNGV. The CDR3 region has the DNA TGTGCCAGCAGCTTAGTGGGTCAGGCCAACACTGAAGCTTTCTTT. This translates into CASSLVGQANTEAFF. Together with reference TRBV11-2 and TRBJ1-1, the CDR3 gives the full variable domain: EAGVAQSPRYKIIEKRQSVAFWCNPISGHATLYWYQQILGQGPKLLIQFQNNGVVDDSQLPKDRFSAERLKGVDSTLKIQPAKLEDSAVYLCASSLVGQANTEAFFGQGTRLTVV.

This sequence joins TRBV18 and TRBJ2-3; weak D call: TRBD2 (6 bases). CDR1 and CDR2 from the germline V gene are KGHSH and LQKENI. This CDR3 has 14 residues. V was pared by 8 bases and J by 1 base, with 13 bases between. CDR3: CASRGPGGTDTQYF. Here the CDR3 DNA reads TGTGCCAGCCGAGGACCGGGAGGCACAGATACGCAGTATTTT.

There are a few counts of this clone. The V and J genes are TRBV29-1 and TRBJ2-2; 8 bases map to TRBD2. Germline V gene data show CDR1 as SQVTM and CDR2 as ANQGSEA. The CDR3 totals 12 residues. J gave up 7 bases and V 6 bases, and 4 bases lay outside the gene matches. CDR3 in amino acids: CSVGLVGGELFF. DNA for the CDR3: TGCAGCGTGGGACTAGTGGGCGGGGAGCTGTTTTTT.

This clone was counted a single time. J is TRBJ1-1 and V is TRBV19; TRBD1 agrees at 7 bases. After removal of 5 bases from V and 5 bases from J, the junction contained 8 bases not matched to a gene. This CDR3 region has 14 residues. CDR1 and CDR2 (germline): LNHDA, SQIVND (reference sequence). As DNA, the CDR3 is TGTGCCAGTAGTCTGGGACAGCCGGGGACTGAAGCTTTCTTT. It specifies CASSLGQPGTEAFF.

About this clone itself: The junction departs from the called germline gene at one end, perhaps through a read error. This chain connects TRBV7-7 to TRBJ1-5; no firm D call. The CDR3 runs to 11 residues. Per the germline V gene, CDR1 is SSHAT and CDR2 is FNYEAQ (reference sequence). The CDR3 bases are TGTGCTAGCAGCCCACATCAGCCCCAGCATTTT. Residues: CASSPHQPQHF.

The rearrangement uses TRBV5-4 and TRBJ2-7, with 10 bases fitting TRBD1. Trimming cost V 0 bases and J 4 bases; bases outside gene matches: 1. Germline-derived CDR1 and CDR2 are SGHNT and YYREEE (reference sequence). CDR3 length: 14 residues. CDR3 loop: CASSLGGQGYEQYF. DNA for the CDR3: TGTGCCAGCAGCTTGGGGGGACAGGGGTACGAGCAGTACTTC.

V gene TRBV29-1 combines with J gene TRBJ2-1; TRBD2 is a possible D gene (6 bases). Per the germline V gene, CDR1 is SQVTM and CDR2 is ANQGSEA. The CDR3 extends over 14 amino acids. Trimming pared 6 bases from V and 0 bases from J, leaving 12 bases between. The DNA of the CDR3 is TGCAGCGTGCGGGAATGGAGCTCCTACAATGAGCAGTTCTTC. This gives the protein CSVREWSSYNEQFF.

The count of this clone is one. CDR3 amino acids: CASSQDDSSSSGANVLTF. The CDR3 DNA reads as TGTGCCAGCAGCCAAGATGACTCCTCGAGCTCTGGGGCCAACGTCCTGACTTTC. This sequence joins TRBV4-2 and TRBJ2-6; no clear D. The CDR3 spans 18 residues. Germline lookup yields CDR1 LGHNA and CDR2 YNFKEQ. The ends were cut back, 0 bases at V and 0 bases at J, with 12 bases in the middle.

This clone occurred a few times. This chain uses TRBV19 with TRBJ2-2, with 12 bases lining up with TRBD2. Germline CDR1 is LNHDA and CDR2 is SQIVND (reference sequence). This CDR3 is 15 amino acids long. The ends lost 4 bases at V and 5 bases at J; junction bases unmatched: 2. This CDR3 reads CASSTGLAGTGELFF. The CDR3 DNA is TGTGCCAGTAGTACTGGACTAGCGGGAACCGGGGAGCTGTTTTTT.

The chain is built from TRBV11-2 and TRBJ1-5, with 7 bases identical to TRBD1. The CDR3 covers 14 residues. Germline CDR1 is SGHAT and CDR2 is FQNNGV. The trim removed 1 base at V and 6 bases at J, leaving 3 bases unmatched. The CDR3 spells CASSLGPGGQPQHF. The CDR3 DNA follows: TGTGCCAGCAGCTTAGGTCCAGGGGGTCAGCCCCAGCATTTT.

The chain carries TRBV30 and TRBJ2-7; a weak D match, TRBD1 (6 bases). Germline CDR1 reads GTSNPN; CDR2 reads SVGIG (reference sequence). Trimming removed 5 bases from V and 3 bases from J, with 17 bases in between. The CDR3 loop spans 14 amino acids. The CDR3 coding sequence is TGTGCCTGGGGTGACAGGAGAGGAATCTACGAGCAGTACTTC. Its translation is CAWGDRRGIYEQYF.

The chain recombines TRBV14 with TRBJ2-7; possibly TRBD1 for D (8 bases). The CDR3 contains 15 residues. Germline V gene data show CDR1 as SGHDN and CDR2 as FVKESK. The V end was cut by 3 bases, the J end by 0 bases, with 12 bases between. CDR3 region: CASSQDRDYSYEQYF. As DNA, the CDR3 is TGTGCCAGCAGCCAGGACAGGGACTACTCCTACGAGCAGTACTTC.

This clone was observed many times. This rearrangement joins TRBV19 to TRBJ2-5; 10 nucleotides align to TRBD2. Trimming took 1 base from V and 4 from J; bases not matched to a gene: 9. Germline CDR1 LNHDA, CDR2 SQIVND (reference sequence). The CDR3 has 17 residues. CDR3 in amino acids: CASSIVGAGGPGETQYF. DNA of the CDR3: TGTGCCAGTAGTATAGTTGGAGCGGGGGGGCCAGGAGAGACCCAGTACTTC.

The chain joins TRBV6-1 to TRBJ1-2; D may be TRBD1 (5 bases). V dropped 2 bases and J dropped 8 bases, with 12 bases sitting between them. CDR1 and CDR2 from the germline V gene are MNHNS and SASEGT. The CDR3 consists of 13 residues. CDR3 sequence: CASSESWGEGYTF. CDR3 nucleotides: TGTGCCAGCAGTGAAAGTTGGGGGGAAGGCTACACCTTC.

The J gene is TRBJ2-2, the V gene TRBV7-2, with D unclear. Trimming pared 4 bases from V and 4 bases from J, leaving 7 bases between. The length of the CDR3 is 13 residues. Germline V CDR1 and CDR2: SGHTA, FQGNSA. CDR3 region: CASSYAITGELFF. The CDR3 DNA sequence: TGTGCCAGCAGCTACGCCATCACCGGGGAGCTGTTTTTT. The full variable domain, completed using reference TRBV7-2 and TRBJ2-2, is GAGVSQSPSNKVTEKGKDVELRCDPISGHTALYWYRQSLGQGLEFLIYFQGNSAPDKSGLPSDRFSAERTGGSVSTLTIQRTQQEDSAVYLCASSYAITGELFFGEGSRLTVL.

V gene TRBV14 combines with J gene TRBJ1-6, with TRBD1 matching 7 bases. Germline V gene sequence: CDR1 SGHDN, CDR2 FVKESK. The CDR3 loop spans 15 amino acids. V shed 4 bases and J 4 bases; nucleotides not matched to a gene: 4. CDR3 protein: CASSRDREYNSPLHF. The DNA of the CDR3 is TGTGCCAGCAGCCGAGACAGGGAGTATAATTCACCCCTCCACTTT.